Included here is one T cell receptor (beta chain) sequence, with context. This sample is drawn from a study of blood T cell repertoires in COVID-19. Study-wide background: T cells, B-cell-depleted T cells, or PBMCs provided the cDNA or gDNA that served as material.

Assignment of participants to cohorts was predicated upon participant-reported clinical history. For recovered donors of Cohort 3, there were two negative PCRs, clearance, or symptom resolution. Germline CDR1 is SGHTA and CDR2 is FQGTGA. CDR3 length: 17 amino acids. With V trimmed by 5 bases and J by 1 base, 6 bases remained unmatched. Study processing details: The authors estimated nucleated cell counts from reference gene primer amplification. Method: immunoSEQ multiplex PCR; TCRdb's copy keeps in-frame clones and lacks some. V and J calls and clone size are copied from that table; D and trimming were computed from the DNA. The repertoire includes roughly 250,000 clones, around 90% of them detected once, and about 3% sits in the top ten.

Sequenced input: PBMCs or T cells enriched from blood (not recorded which). The clonotype comes from a woman aged 50 to 60 who had recovered from COVID-19. The V gene is TRBV7-3, the J gene TRBJ2-6; 9 bases align to TRBD1. CDR3 in DNA: TGTGCCAGCAGCCAACCACAGGGGGCGTCTGGGGCCAACGTCCTGACTTTC. This encodes CASSQPQGASGANVLTF.